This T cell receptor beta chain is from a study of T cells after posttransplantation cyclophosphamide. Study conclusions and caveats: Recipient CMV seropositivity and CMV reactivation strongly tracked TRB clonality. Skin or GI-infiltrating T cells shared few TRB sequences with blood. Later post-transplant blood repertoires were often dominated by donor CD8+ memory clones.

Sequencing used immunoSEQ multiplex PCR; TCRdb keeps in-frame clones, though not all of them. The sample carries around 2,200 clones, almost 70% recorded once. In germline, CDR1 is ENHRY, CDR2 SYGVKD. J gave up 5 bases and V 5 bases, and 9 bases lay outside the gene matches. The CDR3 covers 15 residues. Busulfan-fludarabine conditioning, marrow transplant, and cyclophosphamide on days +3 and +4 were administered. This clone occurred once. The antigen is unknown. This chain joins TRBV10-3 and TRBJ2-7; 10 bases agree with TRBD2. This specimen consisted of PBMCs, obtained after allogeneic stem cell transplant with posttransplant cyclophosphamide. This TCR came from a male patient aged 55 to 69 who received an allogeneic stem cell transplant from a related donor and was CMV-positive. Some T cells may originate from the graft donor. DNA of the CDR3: TGTGCCATCAGTAAAACTAGCGGGAATTTAGACGAGCAGTACTTC. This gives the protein CAISKTSGNLDEQYF.